This T cell receptor (beta chain) was identified in a study of graft-versus-host responses after intestinal transplantation. Sequencing was performed with immunoSEQ multiplex PCR; in TCRdb, only in-frame clones are kept and a portion is missing. The repertoire holds tens of thousands of clones, with around 96% as singletons. The CDR3 consists of 15 residues. CDR1 MNHEY and CDR2 SMNVEV come from the germline V gene (reference sequence). Between the trimmed V and J ends, which lost 1 base and 7 bases, there was a span of 13 bases. The chain joins TRBV27 to TRBJ2-2; no firm D call. This clonotype originated in a human patient who received an intestinal transplant, so some T cells may come from the graft donor. Source: PBMCs, taken 16 days after intestinal transplant. The CDR3 DNA is TGTGCCAGCAGTTTATATGGGCTCCGGTACGGGGAGCTGTTTTTT. Protein sequence: CASSLYGLRYGELFF.